This T cell receptor beta chain was sequenced in a study of T-cell reconstitution after alpha-beta-depleted transplantation in children. Unique molecular identifiers featured in how the TCRbeta library was prepared. TCRdb reanalysed the PCR reads using MiXCR and keeps one entry per CDR3 protein. The table includes 700,000 to 950,000 distinct CDR3 sequences, roughly 15% detected once. In its sample, this clonotype was seen a few times. The antigen is not known. Findings of the study overall: In patients about two months after transplant, alpha-beta T cells reportedly arose from several hundred expanded graft clones. Some patients owed their high day-60 TCRbeta diversity to surviving recipient T cells and thymic progenitors.

This sequence originates from a male patient under 18 who had a stem cell transplant for acute lymphoblastic leukemia, so the T cells may come from the graft donor. The sample consisted of PBMCs, mostly from graft donor cells, taken 360 days after TCRalphabeta/CD19-depleted stem cell transplant.

The CDR3 protein is CASSPSSIRETQYF. In nucleotides, the CDR3 is TGTGCCAGCTCACCCTCTTCTATTCGAGAGACCCAGTACTTC. The gene calls are TRBV18 and TRBJ2-5; no reliable D call. The CDR3 runs 14 residues. The V end lost 3 bases, the J end lost 4 bases, and 12 bases lay between the germline ends. Germline V lookup: CDR1 KGHSH, CDR2 LQKENI.